A single TCR beta chain is shown here with its context. Its target is unknown. Given a much more abundant clone one base away, this may be a read error. Methods described previously were used for bulk TCR libraries, and listed TCR primers were applied. TCRdb fed the PCR reads into MiXCR, producing one record per CDR3 protein. The sample has about 630,000 distinct CDR3 sequences, less than 30% seen once. This entry belongs to a study of molecular identifiers for immune sequencing clone quantification. Germline loops: CDR1 MNHNY, CDR2 SVGAGI (reference sequence). The CDR3 consists of 15 residues. Trimming at V came to 11 bases and at J to 0 bases, leaving 8 bases not matched to a gene. Study outcomes and limitations: Highly expanded clone sizes could be underestimated through barcode sharing by identical TCR molecules. Jurkat TCR RNA spiked in from one cell could reportedly be detected among about 1.1 million naive cells.

The source of this sequence is a human donor in good health. Some libraries in this study had Jurkat cell RNA spiked in. The chain couples TRBV6-6 to TRBJ1-5, with TRBD1 matching 9 bases. The material sequenced was naive CD8+ T cells from blood, with Jurkat cell RNA spiked in. Subset here: FACS-sorted CD8+CD4-CCR7+CD45RA+ naive T cells. The CDR3 spells CAATGGSNSNQPQHF. For the CDR3, the DNA is TGTGCCGCGACAGGGGGTTCCAATAGCAATCAGCCCCAGCATTTT.